This TCR beta chain was captured in a study of human T cells and chemical hapten exposure. Study summary: Across its approximately 25 weeks, the study gave patients weekly diphenylcyclopropenone doses to the scalp. Slight differences in pooled library volume were the main source of varying TCR yields across samples.

Time point indicated: patch test 3, about 24 weeks after DPC sensitization. Treatment in this sample: therapeutic diphenylcyclopropenone sensitization with weekly scalp DPC. The study, taken as a whole, reports: Having alopecia, the donors may differ immunologically from healthy people.

Comments on this clonotype: What it binds is not known.

One entry per CDR3 protein results from TCRdb running MiXCR on the RACE reads. The profile shows 210,000 or so distinct CDR3 sequences, approximately 24% of them singletons. CDR1 SGHRS and CDR2 YFSETQ come from the germline V gene. V dropped 4 bases and J dropped 2; count of bases not matched to a gene: 6. The CDR3 runs 16 residues. The sequences come from whole blood, collected in connection with sensitization to the hapten diphenylcyclopropenone (DPC). V gene TRBV5-1 combines with J gene TRBJ2-2, with 9 bases lining up with TRBD2. The TCR sequence derives from a woman aged 40-49 years with alopecia areata. Some clones in this sample may be carry-over from other donors' samples. The CDR3 DNA follows: TGCGCCAGCAGCGAGTTAGCGGGAGACAACACCGGGGAGCTGTTTTTT. Translation: CASSELAGDNTGELFF. The full variable domain, completed using reference TRBV5-1 and TRBJ2-2, is KAGVTQTPRYLIKTRGQQVTLSCSPISGHRSVSWYQQTPGQGLQFLFEYFSETQRNKGNFPGRFSGRQFSNSRSEMNVSTLELGDSALYLCASSELAGDNTGELFFGEGSRLTVL.